This T cell receptor beta chain was documented in a study of CD8 T cells in Susac syndrome. With random hexamers, reverse transcription was performed on about 0.5 to 1 ug of RNA. TCRdb ran MiXCR on the immunoSEQ multiplex PCR reads and lists one entry per CDR3 protein. Found here are about 160,000 distinct CDR3 sequences, around 95% of them singletons; the top ten hold around 0.13%. Sequenced material: CD4+ T cells from PBMCs. The source is a human donor in good health.

CDR3 in DNA: TGCAGCGTTGACAGGGGCTGGGACACTGAAGCTTTCTTT. Protein: CSVDRGWDTEAFF. J is TRBJ1-1 and V is TRBV29-1, with a weak D call TRBD1 (6 bases). Germline loops: CDR1 SQVTM, CDR2 ANQGSEA. V lost 3 bases and J 3 bases, leaving 11 bases between the germline ends. This CDR3 spans 13 amino acids.